This T cell receptor beta chain is drawn from a study of spatial heterogeneity in lung cancer. Study information: Sequences of the beta chain were consistently detected in greater numbers than alpha-chain sequences. Study-wide findings and caveats: At tumor resection, ubiquitous expanded TCRs were detected in blood more often than later.

The junction had 11 bases not matched to a gene; V was cut back by 2 bases and J by 7 bases. This CDR3 contains 16 residues. Germline lookup yields CDR1 KGHDR and CDR2 SFDVKD. This clonotype was picked up a small number of times. Antigen unknown. Found in a library prepared for alpha chains, this beta chain is an off-target read, and its abundance has little meaning. A unique molecular identifier was carried by every single TCR cDNA molecule. TCRdb recomputed calls from the 5' RACE reads with MiXCR, one row per CDR3 protein. This sample carries about 1,000 distinct CDR3 sequences, roughly three quarters of them seen once, and the ten largest clones take under 8%. Noted time point: sample taken at primary tumor resection. Unsorted whole RNA samples from tumor, nontumor lung or frozen PBMC were sequenced. Donation came from some 73 patients with untreated early-stage non-small cell lung cancer.

Specimen: PBMCs, collected at surgery. The J gene is TRBJ2-5, the V gene TRBV24-1, with 8 bases identical to TRBD1. This TCR came from a male donor with early-stage non-small cell lung cancer. The CDR3 region has the DNA TGTGCCACCAGTGATTCGGAAGGCAGGGGGCGAGGGACCCAGTACTTC. Its translation: CATSDSEGRGRGTQYF.